This TCR beta chain originates from a study of cytomegalovirus exposure and HLA in healthy donors. The study, taken as a whole, reports: A few chains tied to CMV proved CMV antigen-specific in vitro. Within an earlier analysis, most TCR beta V segments proved productive either about 87% or about 30% of the time. As a later analysis showed, a missense DCLRE1C variant was linked to trimming of TCR beta V- and J-genes. Several V segments, TRBV6-2 and TRBV6-3 among them, could not be told apart and were dropped.

Note on this clone: No antigen is known for it.

Germline assignment: CDR1 SGHVS and CDR2 FQNEAQ. The CDR3 totals 14 residues. V lost 1 base, J lost 6 bases, and 12 bases lay in between. It was with 60 Vbeta and 13 Jbeta primers that the PCR ran. Clones were read by immunoSEQ multiplex PCR, and TCRdb kept only the in-frame ones, dropping some. This repertoire shows approximately 150,000 clones, 70% to 80% found once; its top ten account for roughly 10%. Sequences were obtained from PBMCs. This chain connects TRBV7-8 to TRBJ1-2; D perhaps matches TRBD1 (6 bases). The TCR sequence derives from a young man in good health and CMV-seropositive. The CDR3 DNA sequence: TGTGCCAGCAGCTTAGGCAGGGGCAGGGATGGCTACACCTTC. Residues: CASSLGRGRDGYTF.